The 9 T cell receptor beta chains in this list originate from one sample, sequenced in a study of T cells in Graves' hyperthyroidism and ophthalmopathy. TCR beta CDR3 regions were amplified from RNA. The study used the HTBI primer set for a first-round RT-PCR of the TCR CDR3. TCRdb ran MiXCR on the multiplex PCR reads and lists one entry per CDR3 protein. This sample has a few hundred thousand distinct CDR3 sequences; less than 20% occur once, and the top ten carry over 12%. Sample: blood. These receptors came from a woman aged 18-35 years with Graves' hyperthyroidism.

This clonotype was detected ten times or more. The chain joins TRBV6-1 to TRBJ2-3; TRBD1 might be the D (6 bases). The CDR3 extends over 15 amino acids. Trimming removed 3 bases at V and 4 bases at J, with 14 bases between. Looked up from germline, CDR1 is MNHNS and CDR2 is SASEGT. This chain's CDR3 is CASSDWTAGADTQYF. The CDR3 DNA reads TGTGCCAGCAGTGACTGGACAGCTGGGGCAGATACGCAGTATTTT.

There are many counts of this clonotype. This CDR3 reads CATRKGFGDTGELFF. The DNA for the CDR3 is TGTGCCACCAGAAAGGGGTTCGGGGACACCGGGGAGCTGTTTTTT. This chain uses TRBV24-1 with TRBJ2-2; D is possibly TRBD1 or TRBD2 (5 bases each). In germline, CDR1 is KGHDR, CDR2 SFDVKD. The CDR3 loop spans 15 amino acids. V gave up 7 bases and J gave up 3 bases, with 14 bases separating them.

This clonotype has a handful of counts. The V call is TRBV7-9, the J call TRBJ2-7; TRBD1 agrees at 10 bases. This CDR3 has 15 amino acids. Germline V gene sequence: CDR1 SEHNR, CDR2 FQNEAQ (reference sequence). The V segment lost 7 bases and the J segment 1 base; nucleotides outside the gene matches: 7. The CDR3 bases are TGTGCCAGCAACAGACCGGGACAGGGGTCCTACGAGCAGTACTTC. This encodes CASNRPGQGSYEQYF.

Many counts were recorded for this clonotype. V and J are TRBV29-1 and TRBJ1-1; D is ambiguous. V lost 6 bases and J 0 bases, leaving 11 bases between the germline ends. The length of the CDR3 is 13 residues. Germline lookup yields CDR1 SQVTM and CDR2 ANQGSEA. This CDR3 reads CSVEPRMNTEAFF. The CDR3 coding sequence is TGCAGCGTGGAGCCACGAATGAACACTGAAGCTTTCTTT.

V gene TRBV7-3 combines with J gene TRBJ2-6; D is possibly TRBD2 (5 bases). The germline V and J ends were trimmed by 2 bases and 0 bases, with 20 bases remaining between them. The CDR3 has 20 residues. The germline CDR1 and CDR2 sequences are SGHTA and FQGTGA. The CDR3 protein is CASSLPDWGNFFSGANVLTF. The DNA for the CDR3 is TGTGCCAGCAGCTTACCGGACTGGGGAAACTTCTTCTCTGGGGCCAACGTCCTGACTTTC. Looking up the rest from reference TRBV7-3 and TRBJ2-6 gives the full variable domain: GAGVSQTPSNKVTEKGKYVELRCDPISGHTALYWYRQSLGQGPEFLIYFQGTGAADDSGLPNDRFFAVRPEGSVSTLKIQRTERGDSAVYLCASSLPDWGNFFSGANVLTFGAGSRLTVL.

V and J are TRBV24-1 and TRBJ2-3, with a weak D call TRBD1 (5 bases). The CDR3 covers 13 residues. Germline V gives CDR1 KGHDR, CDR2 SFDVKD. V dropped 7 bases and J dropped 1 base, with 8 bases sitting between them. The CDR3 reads CATRTTGTDTQYF. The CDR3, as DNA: TGTGCCACCAGGACGACAGGCACAGATACGCAGTATTTT.

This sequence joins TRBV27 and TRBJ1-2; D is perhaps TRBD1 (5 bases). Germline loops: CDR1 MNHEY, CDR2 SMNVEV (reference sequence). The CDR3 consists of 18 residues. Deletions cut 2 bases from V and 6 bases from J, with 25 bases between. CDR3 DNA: TGTGCCAGCAGTTTACGTTGGGCGCCGACCCTGACAGACAATGGCTACACCTTC. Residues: CASSLRWAPTLTDNGYTF.

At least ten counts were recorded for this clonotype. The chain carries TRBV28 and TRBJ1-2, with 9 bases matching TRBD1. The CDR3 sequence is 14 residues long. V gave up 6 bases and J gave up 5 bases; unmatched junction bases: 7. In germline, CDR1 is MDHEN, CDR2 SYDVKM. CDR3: CASSGTGFRYGYTF. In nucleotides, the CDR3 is TGTGCCAGCAGCGGGACAGGGTTTCGGTATGGCTACACCTTC.

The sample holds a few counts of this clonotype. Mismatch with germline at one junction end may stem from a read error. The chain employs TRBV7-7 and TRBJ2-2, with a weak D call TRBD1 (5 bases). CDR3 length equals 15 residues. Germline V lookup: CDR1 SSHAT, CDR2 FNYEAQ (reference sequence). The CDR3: CASSFFQGGTGELFF. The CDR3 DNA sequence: TGTGCTAGCAGCTTCTTCCAGGGCGGAACCGGGGAGCTGTTTTTT.